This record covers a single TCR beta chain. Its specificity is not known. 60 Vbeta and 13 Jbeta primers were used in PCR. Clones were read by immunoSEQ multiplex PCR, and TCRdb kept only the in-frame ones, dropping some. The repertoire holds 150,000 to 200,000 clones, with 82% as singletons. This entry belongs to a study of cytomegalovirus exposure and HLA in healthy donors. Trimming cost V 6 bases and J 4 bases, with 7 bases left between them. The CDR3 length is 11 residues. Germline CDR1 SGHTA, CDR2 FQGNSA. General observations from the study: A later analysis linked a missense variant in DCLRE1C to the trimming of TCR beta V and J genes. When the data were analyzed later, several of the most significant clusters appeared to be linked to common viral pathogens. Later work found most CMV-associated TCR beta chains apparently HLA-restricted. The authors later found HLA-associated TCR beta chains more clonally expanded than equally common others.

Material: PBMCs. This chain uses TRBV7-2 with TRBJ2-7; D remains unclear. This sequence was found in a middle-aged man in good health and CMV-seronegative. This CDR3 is CASSPEYEQYF. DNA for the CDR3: TGTGCCAGCAGTCCTGAGTACGAGCAGTACTTC. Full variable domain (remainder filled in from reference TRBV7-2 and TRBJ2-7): GAGVSQSPSNKVTEKGKDVELRCDPISGHTALYWYRQSLGQGLEFLIYFQGNSAPDKSGLPSDRFSAERTGGSVSTLTIQRTQQEDSAVYLCASSPEYEQYFGPGTRLTVT.